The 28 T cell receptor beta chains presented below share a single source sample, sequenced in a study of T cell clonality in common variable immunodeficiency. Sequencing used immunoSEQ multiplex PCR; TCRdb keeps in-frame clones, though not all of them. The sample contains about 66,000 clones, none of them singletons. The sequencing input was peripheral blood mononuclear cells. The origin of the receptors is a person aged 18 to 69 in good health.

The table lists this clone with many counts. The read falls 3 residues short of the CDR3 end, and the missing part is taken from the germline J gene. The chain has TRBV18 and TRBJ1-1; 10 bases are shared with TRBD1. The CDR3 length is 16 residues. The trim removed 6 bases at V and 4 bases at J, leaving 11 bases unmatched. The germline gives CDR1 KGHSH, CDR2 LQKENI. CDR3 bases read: TGTGCCAGCTCGACTAGGCCGGGACAGGGGAGCACTGAA. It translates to CASSTRPGQGSTE. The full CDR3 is CASSTRPGQGSTEAFF. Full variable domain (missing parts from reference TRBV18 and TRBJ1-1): NAGVMQNPRHLVRRRGQEARLRCSPMKGHSHVYWYRQLPEEGLKFMVYLQKENIIDESGMPKERFSAEFPKEGPSILRIQQVVRGDSAAYFCASSTRPGQGSTEAFFGQGTRLTVV.

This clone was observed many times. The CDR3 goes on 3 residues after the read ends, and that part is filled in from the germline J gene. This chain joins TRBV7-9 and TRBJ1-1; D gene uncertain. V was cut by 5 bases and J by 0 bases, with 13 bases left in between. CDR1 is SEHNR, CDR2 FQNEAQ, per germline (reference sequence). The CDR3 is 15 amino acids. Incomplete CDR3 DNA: TGTGCCAGCAGCCACAGACCCAATATGAACACTGAA. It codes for CASSHRPNMNTE. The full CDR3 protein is CASSHRPNMNTEAFF.

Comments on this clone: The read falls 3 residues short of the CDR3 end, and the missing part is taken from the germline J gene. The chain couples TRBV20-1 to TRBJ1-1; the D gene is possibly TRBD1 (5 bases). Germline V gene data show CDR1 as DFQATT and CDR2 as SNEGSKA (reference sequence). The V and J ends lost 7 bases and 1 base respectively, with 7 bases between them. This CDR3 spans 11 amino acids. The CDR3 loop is CSGGGNTEAFF. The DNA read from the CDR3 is TGCAGTGGCGGGGGGAACACTGAA.

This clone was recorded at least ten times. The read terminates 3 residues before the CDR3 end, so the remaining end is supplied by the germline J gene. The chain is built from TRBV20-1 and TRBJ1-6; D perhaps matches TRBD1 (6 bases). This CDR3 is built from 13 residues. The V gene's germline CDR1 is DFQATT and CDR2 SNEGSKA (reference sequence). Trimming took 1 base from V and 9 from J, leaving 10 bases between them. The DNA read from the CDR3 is TGCAGTGCTAGAGGCAGGGGACGTTCACCC. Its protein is CSARGRGRSP. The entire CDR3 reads CSARGRGRSPLHF.

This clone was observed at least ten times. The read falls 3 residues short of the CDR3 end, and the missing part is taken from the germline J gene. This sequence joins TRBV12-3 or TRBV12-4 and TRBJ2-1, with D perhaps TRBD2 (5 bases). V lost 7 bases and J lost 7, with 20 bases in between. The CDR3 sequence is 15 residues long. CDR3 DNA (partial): TGTGCCAGCATCCCCCAAGTGGGCGGGCCAAATGAG. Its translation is CASIPQVGGPNE. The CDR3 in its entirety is CASIPQVGGPNEQFF.

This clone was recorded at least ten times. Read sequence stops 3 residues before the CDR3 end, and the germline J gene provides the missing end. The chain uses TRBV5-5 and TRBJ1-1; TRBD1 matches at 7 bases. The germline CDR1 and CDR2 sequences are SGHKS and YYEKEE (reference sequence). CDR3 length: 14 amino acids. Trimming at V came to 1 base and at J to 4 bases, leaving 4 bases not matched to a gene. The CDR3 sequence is CASSLRGGVTEAFF. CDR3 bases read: TGTGCCAGCAGCTTGCGAGGGGGCGTCACTGAA.

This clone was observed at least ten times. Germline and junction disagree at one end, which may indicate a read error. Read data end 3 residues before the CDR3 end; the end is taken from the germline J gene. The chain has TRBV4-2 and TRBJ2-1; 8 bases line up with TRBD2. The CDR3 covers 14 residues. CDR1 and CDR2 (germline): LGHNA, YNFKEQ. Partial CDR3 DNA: TGCGCCAGCAGCCGCCTAGCGGGTTACAATGAG. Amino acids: CASSRLAGYNE. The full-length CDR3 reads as CASSRLAGYNEQFF.

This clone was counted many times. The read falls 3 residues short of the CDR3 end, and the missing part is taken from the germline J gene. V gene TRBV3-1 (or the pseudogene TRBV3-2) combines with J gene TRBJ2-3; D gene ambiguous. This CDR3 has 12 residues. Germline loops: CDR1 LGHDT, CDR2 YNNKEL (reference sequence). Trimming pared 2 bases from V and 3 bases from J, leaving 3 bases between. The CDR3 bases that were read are TGTGCCAGCAGCCAACGGACAGATACG. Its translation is CASSQRTDT. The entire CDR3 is CASSQRTDTQYF.

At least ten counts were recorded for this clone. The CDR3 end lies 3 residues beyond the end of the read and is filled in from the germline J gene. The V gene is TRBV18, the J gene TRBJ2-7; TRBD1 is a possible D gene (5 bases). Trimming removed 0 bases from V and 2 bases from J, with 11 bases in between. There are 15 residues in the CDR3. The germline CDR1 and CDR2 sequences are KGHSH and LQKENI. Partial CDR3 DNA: TGTGCCAGCTCACCACCTGGCAGGGCTCCCTACGAG. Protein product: CASSPPGRAPYE. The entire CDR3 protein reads CASSPPGRAPYEQYF.

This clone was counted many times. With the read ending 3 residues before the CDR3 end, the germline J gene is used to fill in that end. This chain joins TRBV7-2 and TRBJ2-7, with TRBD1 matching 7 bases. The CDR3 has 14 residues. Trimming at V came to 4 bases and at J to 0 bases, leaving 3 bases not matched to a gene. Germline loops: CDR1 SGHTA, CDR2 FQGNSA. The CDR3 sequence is CASSYRDSSYEQYF. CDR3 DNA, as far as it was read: TGTGCCAGCAGCTACCGGGACAGCTCCTACGAG.

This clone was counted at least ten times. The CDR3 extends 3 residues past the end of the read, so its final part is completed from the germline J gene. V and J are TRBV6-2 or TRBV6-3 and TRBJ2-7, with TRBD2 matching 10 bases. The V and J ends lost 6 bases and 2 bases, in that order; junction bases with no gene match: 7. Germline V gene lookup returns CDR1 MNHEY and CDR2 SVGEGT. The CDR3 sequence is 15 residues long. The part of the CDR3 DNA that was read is TGTGCCAGCAGGGATCTAGCGGGAGCACCCTACGAG. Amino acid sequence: CASRDLAGAPYE. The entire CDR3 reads CASRDLAGAPYEQYF.

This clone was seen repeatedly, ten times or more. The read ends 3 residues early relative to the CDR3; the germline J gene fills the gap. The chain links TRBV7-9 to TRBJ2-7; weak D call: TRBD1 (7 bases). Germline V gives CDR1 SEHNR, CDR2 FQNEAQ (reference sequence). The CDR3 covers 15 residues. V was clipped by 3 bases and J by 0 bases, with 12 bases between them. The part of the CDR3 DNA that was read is TGTGCCAGCAGCTTTACAGGGGAGGTCTCCTACGAG. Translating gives CASSFTGEVSYE. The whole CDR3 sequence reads CASSFTGEVSYEQYF.

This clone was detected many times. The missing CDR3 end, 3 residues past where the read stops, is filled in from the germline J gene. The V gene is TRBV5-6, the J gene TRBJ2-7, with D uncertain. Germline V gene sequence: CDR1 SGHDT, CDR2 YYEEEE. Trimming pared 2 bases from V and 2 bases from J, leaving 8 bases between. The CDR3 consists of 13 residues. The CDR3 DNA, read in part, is TGTGCCAGCAGCTTATCAGGAGCCTACGAG. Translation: CASSLSGAYE. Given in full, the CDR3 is CASSLSGAYEQYF.

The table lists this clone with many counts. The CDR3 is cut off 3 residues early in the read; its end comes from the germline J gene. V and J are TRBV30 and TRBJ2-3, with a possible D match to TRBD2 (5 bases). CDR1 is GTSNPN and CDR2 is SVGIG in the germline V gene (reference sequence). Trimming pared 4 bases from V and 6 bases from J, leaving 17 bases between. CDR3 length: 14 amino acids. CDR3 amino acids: CAWTPPLASDTQYF. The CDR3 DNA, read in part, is TGTGCCTGGACCCCACCGCTAGCATCGGATACG.

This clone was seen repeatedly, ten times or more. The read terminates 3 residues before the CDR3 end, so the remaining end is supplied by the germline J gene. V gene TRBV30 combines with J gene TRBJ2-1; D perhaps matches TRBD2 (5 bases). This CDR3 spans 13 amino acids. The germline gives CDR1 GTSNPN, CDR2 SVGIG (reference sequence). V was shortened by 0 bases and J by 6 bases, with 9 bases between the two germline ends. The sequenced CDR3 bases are TGTGCCTGGAGTGTACTGAGGGCCAATGAG. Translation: CAWSVLRANE. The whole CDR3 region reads CAWSVLRANEQFF.

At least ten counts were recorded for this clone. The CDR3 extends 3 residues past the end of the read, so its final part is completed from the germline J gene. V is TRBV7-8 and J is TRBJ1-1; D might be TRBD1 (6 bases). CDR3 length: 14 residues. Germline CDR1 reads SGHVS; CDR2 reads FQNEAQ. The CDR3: CASSLAGGALGAFF. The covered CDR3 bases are TGTGCCAGCAGCTTAGCGGGGGGGGCCCTTGGA.

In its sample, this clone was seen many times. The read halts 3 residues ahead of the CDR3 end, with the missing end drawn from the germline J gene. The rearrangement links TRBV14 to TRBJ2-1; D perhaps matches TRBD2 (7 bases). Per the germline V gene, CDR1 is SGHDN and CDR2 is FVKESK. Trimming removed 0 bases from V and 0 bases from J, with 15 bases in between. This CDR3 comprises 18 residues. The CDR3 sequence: CASSQDWGGASSYNEQFF. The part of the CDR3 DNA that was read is TGTGCCAGCAGCCAAGATTGGGGGGGGGCGAGCTCCTACAATGAG.

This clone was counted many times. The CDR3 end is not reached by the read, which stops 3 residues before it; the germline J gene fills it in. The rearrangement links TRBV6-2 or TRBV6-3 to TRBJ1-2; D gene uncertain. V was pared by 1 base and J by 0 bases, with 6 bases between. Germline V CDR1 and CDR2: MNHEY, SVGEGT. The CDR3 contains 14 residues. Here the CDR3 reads CASSYYISNYGYTF. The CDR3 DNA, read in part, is TGTGCCAGCAGTTACTATATCTCTAACTATGGC.

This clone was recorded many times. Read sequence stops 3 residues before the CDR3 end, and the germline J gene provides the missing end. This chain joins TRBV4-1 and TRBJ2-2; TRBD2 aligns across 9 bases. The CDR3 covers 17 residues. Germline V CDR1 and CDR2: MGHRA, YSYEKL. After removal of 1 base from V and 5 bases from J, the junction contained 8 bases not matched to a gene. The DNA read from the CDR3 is TGCGCCAGCAGCCAAGTTGGCGGGAGGGCCGGGACCGGGGAG. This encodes CASSQVGGRAGTGE. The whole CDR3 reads CASSQVGGRAGTGELFF.

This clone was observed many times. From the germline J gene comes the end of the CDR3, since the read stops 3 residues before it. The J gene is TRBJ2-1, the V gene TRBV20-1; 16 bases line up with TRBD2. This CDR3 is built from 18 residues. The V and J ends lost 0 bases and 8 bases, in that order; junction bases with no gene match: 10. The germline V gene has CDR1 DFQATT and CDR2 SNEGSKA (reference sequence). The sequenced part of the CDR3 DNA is TGCAGTGCTAGAGATCAAGCCGGGACTAGCGGGAGGGCCTATGAG. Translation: CSARDQAGTSGRAYE. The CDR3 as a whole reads CSARDQAGTSGRAYEQFF.

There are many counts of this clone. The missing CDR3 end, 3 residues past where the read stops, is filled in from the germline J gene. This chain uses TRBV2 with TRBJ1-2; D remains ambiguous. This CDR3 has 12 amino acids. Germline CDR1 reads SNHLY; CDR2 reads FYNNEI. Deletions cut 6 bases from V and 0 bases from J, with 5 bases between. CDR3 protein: CASRSANYGYTF. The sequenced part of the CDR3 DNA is TGTGCCAGCAGGTCAGCTAACTATGGC.

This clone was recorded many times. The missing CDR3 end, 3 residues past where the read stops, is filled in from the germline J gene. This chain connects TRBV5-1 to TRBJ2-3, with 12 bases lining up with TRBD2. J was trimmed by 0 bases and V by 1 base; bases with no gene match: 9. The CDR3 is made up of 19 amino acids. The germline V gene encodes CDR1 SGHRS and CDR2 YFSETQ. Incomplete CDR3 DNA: TGCGCCAGCAGCTTGAGGACTAGCGGGACCCCGGCTAGCACAGATACG. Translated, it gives CASSLRTSGTPASTDT. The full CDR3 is CASSLRTSGTPASTDTQYF. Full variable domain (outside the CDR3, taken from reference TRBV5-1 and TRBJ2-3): KAGVTQTPRYLIKTRGQQVTLSCSPISGHRSVSWYQQTPGQGLQFLFEYFSETQRNKGNFPGRFSGRQFSNSRSEMNVSTLELGDSALYLCASSLRTSGTPASTDTQYFGPGTRLTVL.

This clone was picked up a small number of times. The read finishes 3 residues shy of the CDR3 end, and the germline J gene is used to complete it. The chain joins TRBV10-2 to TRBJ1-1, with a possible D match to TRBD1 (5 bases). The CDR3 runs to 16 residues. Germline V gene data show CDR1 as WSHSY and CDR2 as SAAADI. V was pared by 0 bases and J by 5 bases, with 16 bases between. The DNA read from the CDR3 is TGCGCCAGCAGTGAGTCGGGACTCCTGGTAAGGACTGAA. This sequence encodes CASSESGLLVRTE. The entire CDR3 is CASSESGLLVRTEAFF.

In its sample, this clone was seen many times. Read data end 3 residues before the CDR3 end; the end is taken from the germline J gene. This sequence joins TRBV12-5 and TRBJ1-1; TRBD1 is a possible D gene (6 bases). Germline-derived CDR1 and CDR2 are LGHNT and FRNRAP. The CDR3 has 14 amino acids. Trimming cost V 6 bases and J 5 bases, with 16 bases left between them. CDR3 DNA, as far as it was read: TGTGCTAGTGGCCTGACAGGCCAGGGGACTGAA. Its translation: CASGLTGQGTE. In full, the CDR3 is CASGLTGQGTEAFF.

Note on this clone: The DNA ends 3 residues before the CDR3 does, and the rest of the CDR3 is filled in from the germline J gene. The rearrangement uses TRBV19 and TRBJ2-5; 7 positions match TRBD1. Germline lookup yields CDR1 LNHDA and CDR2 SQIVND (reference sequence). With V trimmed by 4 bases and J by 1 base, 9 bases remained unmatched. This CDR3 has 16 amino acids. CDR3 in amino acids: CASSNGQAILQETQYF. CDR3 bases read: TGTGCCAGTAGTAACGGACAGGCGATCCTCCAAGAGACC.

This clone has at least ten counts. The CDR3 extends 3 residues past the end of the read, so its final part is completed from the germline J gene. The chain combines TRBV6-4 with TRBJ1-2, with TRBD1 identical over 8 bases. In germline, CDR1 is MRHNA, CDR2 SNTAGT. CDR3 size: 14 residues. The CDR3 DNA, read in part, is TGTGCCAGCAGTTCGGACCTGACAGGGGAAGGC. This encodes CASSSDLTGEG. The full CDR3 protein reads CASSSDLTGEGYTF.

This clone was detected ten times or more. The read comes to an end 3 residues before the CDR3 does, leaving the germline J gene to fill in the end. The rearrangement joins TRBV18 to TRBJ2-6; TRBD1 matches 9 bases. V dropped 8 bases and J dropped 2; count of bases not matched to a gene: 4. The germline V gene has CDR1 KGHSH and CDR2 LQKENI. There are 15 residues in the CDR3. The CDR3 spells CASSRDRAGANVLTF. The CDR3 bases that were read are TGTGCCAGCAGCCGGGACAGGGCTGGGGCCAACGTC.

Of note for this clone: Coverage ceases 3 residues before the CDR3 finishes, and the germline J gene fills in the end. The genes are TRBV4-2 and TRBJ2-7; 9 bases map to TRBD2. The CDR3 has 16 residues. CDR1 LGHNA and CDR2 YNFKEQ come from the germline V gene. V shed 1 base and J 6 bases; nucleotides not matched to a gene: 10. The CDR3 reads CASSQGDQAGGLEQYF. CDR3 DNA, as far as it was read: TGTGCCAGCAGCCAAGGGGATCAAGCGGGGGGTCTCGAG.